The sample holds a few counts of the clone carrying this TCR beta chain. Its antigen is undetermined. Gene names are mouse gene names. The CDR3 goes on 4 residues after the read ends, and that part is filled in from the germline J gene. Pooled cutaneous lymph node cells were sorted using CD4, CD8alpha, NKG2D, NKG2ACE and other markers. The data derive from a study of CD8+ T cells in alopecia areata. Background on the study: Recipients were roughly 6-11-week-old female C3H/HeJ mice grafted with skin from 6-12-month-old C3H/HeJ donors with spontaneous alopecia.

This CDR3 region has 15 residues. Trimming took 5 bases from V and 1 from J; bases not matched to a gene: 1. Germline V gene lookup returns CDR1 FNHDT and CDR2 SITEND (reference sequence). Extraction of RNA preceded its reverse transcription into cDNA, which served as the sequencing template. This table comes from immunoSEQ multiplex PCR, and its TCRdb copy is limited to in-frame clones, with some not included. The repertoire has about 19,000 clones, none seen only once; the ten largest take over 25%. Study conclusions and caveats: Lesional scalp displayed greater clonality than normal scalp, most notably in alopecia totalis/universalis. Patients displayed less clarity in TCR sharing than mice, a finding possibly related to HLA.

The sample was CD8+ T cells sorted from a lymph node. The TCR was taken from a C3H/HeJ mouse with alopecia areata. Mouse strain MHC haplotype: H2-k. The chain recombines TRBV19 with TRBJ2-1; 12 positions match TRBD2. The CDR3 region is CASSGTGGNYAEQFF. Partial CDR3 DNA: TGTGCCAGCAGCGGGACTGGGGGGAACTATGCT. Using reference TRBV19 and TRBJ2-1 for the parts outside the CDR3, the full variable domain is GGIITQTPKFLIGQEGQKLTLKCQQNFNHDTMYWYRQDSGKGLRLIYYSITENDLQKGDLSEGYDASREKKSSFSLTVTSAQKNEMAVFLCASSGTGGNYAEQFFGPGTRLTVL.